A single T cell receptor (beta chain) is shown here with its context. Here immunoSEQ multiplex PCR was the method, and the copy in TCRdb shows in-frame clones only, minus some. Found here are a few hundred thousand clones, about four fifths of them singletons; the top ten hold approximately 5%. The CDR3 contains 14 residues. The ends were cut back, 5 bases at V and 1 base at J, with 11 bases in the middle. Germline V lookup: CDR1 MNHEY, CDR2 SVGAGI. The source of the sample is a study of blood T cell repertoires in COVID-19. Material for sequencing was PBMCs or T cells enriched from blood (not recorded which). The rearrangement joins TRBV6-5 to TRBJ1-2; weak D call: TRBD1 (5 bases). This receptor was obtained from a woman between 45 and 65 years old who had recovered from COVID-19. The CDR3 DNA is TGTGCCAGCAGTCCCGACAGAGTTAACTATGGCTACACCTTC. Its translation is CASSPDRVNYGYTF.